These 27 T cell receptor beta chains came from one sample sequenced in a study of shared clonotypes between healthy human individuals. Using immunoSEQ multiplex PCR, the repertoire was profiled, and TCRdb retains in-frame clones only, with some absent. The top ten clones hold 0.35% to 0.45% of a sample with some 2.4 million clones, 90% to 95% of them seen once. Source material: naive CD4+ T cells from PBMCs. Subset of the sample: CD45RA+ positively selected. The receptors here all came from a man aged 18 to 30 in good health. Some clones in this sample may be carry-over from other donors' samples.

In the case of this clone: Additional DNA sequences in this sample encode the identical CDR3. The CDR3 DNA follows: TGTGCCAGCAGCCTTAGACTAGCGGGAGGGTCAGATACGCAGTATTTT. It translates to CASSLRLAGGSDTQYF. The chain employs TRBV5-4 and TRBJ2-3; the match to TRBD2 covers 14 bases. Germline V lookup: CDR1 SGHNT, CDR2 YYREEE (reference sequence). V was clipped by 4 bases and J by 4 bases; unmatched bases: 5. CDR3 length equals 16 residues.

The chain combines TRBV5-1 with TRBJ2-5; 10 bases fit TRBD2. V shed 4 bases, J shed 3 bases, and the junction held 6 bases outside the gene matches. The germline gives CDR1 SGHRS, CDR2 YFSETQ. The CDR3 covers 15 residues. The CDR3 here is CASSPELAGEETQYF. The CDR3 DNA is TGCGCCAGCAGCCCGGAGCTAGCGGGAGAAGAGACCCAGTACTTC.

The J gene is TRBJ2-7, the V gene TRBV6-1; 8 positions agree with TRBD1. The CDR3 is 15 residues long. Germline assignment: CDR1 MNHNS and CDR2 SASEGT. With 6 bases clipped from V and 0 bases from J, the junction kept 7 bases outside the gene matches. CDR3 DNA: TGTGCCAGCAGGGCCGGGACAGGATACTCCTACGAGCAGTACTTC. This codes for CASRAGTGYSYEQYF.

J is TRBJ2-1 and V is TRBV10-3; 9 nucleotides align to TRBD2. Germline V gene data show CDR1 as ENHRY and CDR2 as SYGVKD. The V gene end was trimmed by 6 bases and the J gene end by 7 bases; junction bases not matched to a gene: 7. CDR3 length: 14 residues. CDR3 protein: CAIRPSGDRNEQFF. The CDR3, as DNA: TGTGCCATCAGGCCTAGCGGGGACAGAAATGAGCAGTTCTTC.

This chain joins TRBV15 and TRBJ1-5; no firm D call. This CDR3 has 12 amino acids. Germline V gene sequence: CDR1 LNHNV, CDR2 YYDKDF (reference sequence). The V end lost 5 bases, the J end lost 13 bases, and 15 bases lay between the germline ends. The CDR3: CATSSPKSVQHF. CDR3 bases: TGTGCCACCAGCTCCCCCAAAAGTGTTCAGCATTTT.

This clone was seen once. The chain is built from TRBV7-2 and TRBJ2-2; D is perhaps TRBD2 (5 bases). CDR3 size: 15 residues. Germline CDR1 is SGHTA and CDR2 is FQGNSA. V lost 2 bases and J lost 4, with 11 bases in between. CDR3 DNA: TGTGCCAGCAGCTTAACGGCTAGCTCCACCGGGGAGCTGTTTTTT. This gives the protein CASSLTASSTGELFF.

J is TRBJ2-5 and V is TRBV28, with TRBD1 matching 8 bases. The J call may be wrong; the DNA end is better matched by TRBJ2-7. CDR3 size: 15 residues. CDR1 and CDR2 from the germline V gene are MDHEN and SYDVKM. In DNA, the CDR3 is TGTGCCAGCAGTGCCGCAGGGGGCTTTTCCTACGAGCAGTACTTC. Protein product: CASSAAGGFSYEQYF.

As regards this clone: Additional DNA sequences in this sample encode the identical CDR3. The chain is built from TRBV28 and TRBJ1-1; TRBD1 might be the D (5 bases). The ends were cut back, 2 bases at V and 3 bases at J, with 7 bases in the middle. CDR3 length: 13 residues. Germline assignment: CDR1 MDHEN and CDR2 SYDVKM. CDR3 residues: CASSLGGDTEAFF. Here the CDR3 DNA reads TGTGCCAGCAGTTTAGGGGGGGACACTGAAGCTTTCTTT.

Turning to this clone: This specimen includes other DNA sequences encoding the same CDR3. The chain has TRBV19 and TRBJ1-5, with 9 positions matching TRBD1. V gave up 6 bases and J gave up 7 bases; unmatched junction bases: 4. CDR3 length: 13 residues. CDR1 LNHDA and CDR2 SQIVND come from the germline V gene (reference sequence). The CDR3 reads CASSRTGVQPQHF. The CDR3 region has the DNA TGTGCCAGTAGCCGGACAGGGGTGCAGCCCCAGCATTTT.

The genes are TRBV7-9 and TRBJ2-2; 8 positions match TRBD2. Germline V gene data show CDR1 as SEHNR and CDR2 as FQNEAQ (reference sequence). The length of the CDR3 is 15 residues. With V trimmed by 6 bases and J by 1 base, 4 bases remained unmatched. The CDR3 sequence: CASRTGLVNTGELFF. The CDR3 DNA is TGTGCCAGCAGAACGGGACTAGTGAACACCGGGGAGCTGTTTTTT.

V and J are TRBV7-6 and TRBJ2-5; D not certain. In germline, CDR1 is SGHVS, CDR2 FNYEAQ. This CDR3 spans 15 amino acids. V lost 4 bases, J lost 2 bases, and 14 bases lay in between. In DNA form, the CDR3 reads TGTGCCAGCAGCTCGACTGTCGGCCCGCAAGAGACCCAGTACTTC. Translated: CASSSTVGPQETQYF.

The CDR3 region is CASTPAALEGSYEQYF. The CDR3 nucleotides read TGTGCCAGCACCCCAGCAGCGTTGGAGGGGTCCTACGAGCAGTACTTC. This sequence joins TRBV28 and TRBJ2-7, with a possible D match to TRBD2 (6 bases). Trimming took off 7 bases at V and 1 base at J, with 20 bases between the two ends. The germline CDR1 and CDR2 sequences are MDHEN and SYDVKM. This CDR3 region has 16 residues.

The chain has TRBV6-5 and TRBJ2-5, with unresolved D. V lost 8 bases to trimming and J lost 4 bases, with 14 bases between them. This CDR3 region has 13 residues. Germline V lookup: CDR1 MNHEY, CDR2 SVGAGI. CDR3 residues: CASCRSTGETQYF. The DNA for the CDR3 is TGTGCCAGCTGCCGCTCTACGGGAGAGACCCAGTACTTC.

This clone was counted only a few times. CDR3 DNA sequence: TGCGCCAGCAGTCGCAATCAGCCCCAGCATTTT. Amino acids: CASSRNQPQHF. The chain is built from TRBV10-1 and TRBJ1-5; D gene uncertain. CDR3 length equals 11 residues. CDR1 and CDR2 (germline): WNHNN, SYGVQD (reference sequence). Trimming pared 5 bases from V and 2 bases from J, leaving 1 base between.

The chain employs TRBV10-1 and TRBJ2-1, with D perhaps matching TRBD2 (7 bases). Germline V gene data show CDR1 as WNHNN and CDR2 as SYGVQD (reference sequence). V was trimmed by 8 bases and J by 8 bases, leaving 16 bases between them. CDR3 length: 13 residues. The CDR3 nucleotides are TGCGCCAGCCCCGCGGGAGAGGGGGATGAGCAGTTCTTC. Translation gives CASPAGEGDEQFF.

V and J are TRBV7-3 and TRBJ2-3; TRBD1 matches 8 bases. The CDR3 runs to 15 residues. The germline V gene has CDR1 SGHTA and CDR2 FQGTGA. Germline trimming cut 5 bases from V and 0 bases from J; bases unmatched to any gene: 4. The CDR3 here is CASSPGQGSTDTQYF. CDR3 nucleotide sequence: TGTGCCAGCAGCCCCGGACAGGGAAGCACAGATACGCAGTATTTT.

J is TRBJ1-1 and V is TRBV19; D gene ambiguous. The CDR3 contains 14 residues. Trimming stripped 3 bases from V and 4 bases from J, with 12 bases between. CDR1 is LNHDA, CDR2 SQIVND, per germline (reference sequence). The CDR3 loop reads CASSILARPTEAFF. Written as DNA, the CDR3 is TGTGCCAGTAGTATCTTGGCCAGGCCCACTGAAGCTTTCTTT.

The chain carries TRBV6-1 and TRBJ2-5, with a possible D match to TRBD1 (6 bases). In germline, CDR1 is MNHNS, CDR2 SASEGT. Trimming cost V 4 bases and J 2 bases, with 11 bases left between them. CDR3 length: 14 amino acids. The CDR3 DNA follows: TGTGCCAGCAGTGTAGGGGACACGCAAGAGACCCAGTACTTC. Encoded protein: CASSVGDTQETQYF.

The rearrangement links TRBV6-1 to TRBJ1-2; no firm D call. The CDR3 is 15 amino acids. CDR1 and CDR2 (germline): MNHNS, SASEGT. Trimming took off 6 bases at V and 11 bases at J, with 25 bases between the two ends. The CDR3 bases are TGTGCCAGCAGAGAGCGACCGACGCCTTTGTCCAGTTACACCTTC. It translates to CASRERPTPLSSYTF.

J is TRBJ2-1 and V is TRBV5-1, with D perhaps TRBD1 or TRBD2 (5 bases each). V dropped 1 base and J dropped 4 bases, with 12 bases sitting between them. The CDR3 length is 15 residues. Germline CDR1 is SGHRS and CDR2 is YFSETQ. In DNA form, the CDR3 reads TGCGCCAGCAGCTTGATAGGGGACGGTTACAATGAGCAGTTCTTC. Its translation: CASSLIGDGYNEQFF.

This clone was found once. The V gene is TRBV19, the J gene TRBJ1-2; TRBD1 might be the D (6 bases). The length of the CDR3 is 17 residues. CDR1 and CDR2 (germline): LNHDA, SQIVND (reference sequence). V was trimmed by 4 bases and J by 4 bases, leaving 22 bases between them. The CDR3 region has the DNA TGTGCCAGTAGTAAACGGACAGACGGACTCCAGGGCTATGGCTACACCTTC. Protein: CASSKRTDGLQGYGYTF.

The genes are TRBV11-3 and TRBJ2-3, with TRBD1 identical over 9 bases. From germline, CDR1 is SGHNT and CDR2 YENEEA. The CDR3 totals 14 residues. Trimming at V came to 5 bases and at J to 7 bases, leaving 7 bases not matched to a gene. The CDR3 spells CASSLGQGINTQYF. The CDR3 DNA sequence: TGTGCCAGCAGCCTAGGACAGGGGATAAATACGCAGTATTTT.

This chain uses TRBV6-4 with TRBJ2-4; D uncertain. The ends were cut back, 4 bases at V and 3 bases at J, with 13 bases in the middle. The CDR3 is 15 amino acids. The germline V gene encodes CDR1 MRHNA and CDR2 SNTAGT. The CDR3 sequence is CASSGGRNLKNIQYF. The DNA for the CDR3 is TGTGCCAGCAGTGGTGGGCGCAATCTCAAAAACATTCAGTACTTC.

This clone was detected only a few times. V usage is TRBV7-9 and J usage is TRBJ2-7; TRBD2 aligns across 13 bases. The germline gives CDR1 SEHNR, CDR2 FQNEAQ (reference sequence). V shed 1 base and J 4 bases; nucleotides not matched to a gene: 4. CDR3 length equals 16 residues. The DNA of the CDR3 is TGTGCCAGCAGCTTAGGGGGACTAGCGGGAAGGTACGAGCAGTACTTC. Protein sequence: CASSLGGLAGRYEQYF.

This chain joins TRBV30 and TRBJ1-4; maybe TRBD1 (5 bases). Trimming pared 5 bases from V and 6 bases from J, leaving 13 bases between. The CDR3 length is 13 residues. Germline CDR1 and CDR2: GTSNPN and SVGIG (reference sequence). The CDR3 spells CAWLGDSHEKLFF. DNA of the CDR3: TGTGCCTGGCTAGGAGACAGCCATGAAAAACTGTTTTTT.

This chain links TRBV6-6 with TRBJ1-1; D is perhaps TRBD1 (5 bases). V was clipped by 4 bases and J by 7 bases, with 7 bases between them. CDR1 is MNHNY and CDR2 is SVGAGI in the germline V gene (reference sequence). This CDR3 spans 11 amino acids. In nucleotides, the CDR3 is TGTGCCAGCAGTTCGCAGGGTGAAGCTTTCTTT. Encoded protein: CASSSQGEAFF.

The chain couples TRBV11-3 to TRBJ2-1; 8 nucleotides line up with TRBD2. The junction had 5 bases not matched to a gene; V was cut back by 3 bases and J by 4 bases. The germline gives CDR1 SGHNT, CDR2 YENEEA. The CDR3 has 15 residues. The CDR3 region has the DNA TGTGCCAGCAGCTTTAGCGGGGAGGCGTACAATGAGCAGTTCTTC. It translates to CASSFSGEAYNEQFF. Filled out from reference TRBV11-3 and TRBJ2-1, the complete variable domain reads EAGVVQSPRYKIIEKKQPVAFWCNPISGHNTLYWYLQNLGQGPELLIRYENEEAVDDSQLPKDRFSAERLKGVDSTLKIQPAELGDSAVYLCASSFSGEAYNEQFFGPGTRLTVL.